This section outlines one T cell receptor beta chain sequence together with its context. Stated treatment: roughly 18 received Ad26.COV2.S at low or high dose, single or two shots; several received placebo; per-sample allocation not given. Repertoires come from day 63 after the first vaccine or placebo injection. An adult aged 18-55 years in Boston served as the donor. This sample was taken from a study of Ad26.COV2.S vaccination and SARS-CoV-2 variants. Study at large: Vaccine-arm donor from the placebo-controlled COV1001 Ad26.COV2.S trial.

Clones were read by immunoSEQ multiplex PCR, and TCRdb kept only the in-frame ones, dropping some. Seen here are around 500,000 clones, about 89% observed once, and the top ten hold around 1.6%. The sample in question was peripheral blood, obtained in a trial of Ad26.COV2.S vaccine versus placebo. The receptor comes from a person aged 18-60 years who received the Ad26.COV2.S COVID-19 vaccine or a placebo.

CDR3 protein: CAWSYGNYNEQFF. The CDR3 DNA is TGTGCCTGGAGTTACGGGAATTACAATGAGCAGTTCTTC. The chain combines TRBV30 with TRBJ2-1, with D possibly TRBD2 on 5 matching bases. This CDR3 region has 13 residues. Trimming took 2 bases from V and 4 from J, leaving 9 bases between them. Germline V CDR1 and CDR2: GTSNPN, SVGIG (reference sequence).